The clone carrying this TCR beta chain occurred a few times. Antigen unknown. Every isolated RNA sample was fully reverse transcribed, so sequencing captured expressed TCRB transcripts. Only in-frame clones appear in the TCRdb table, and some are missing; sequencing was by immunoSEQ multiplex PCR. The data contain about 140,000 clones, about 9.1% of them singletons. This record comes from a study of beta chain features in type 1 diabetes. Points from the study as a whole: Unsettled here was the matter of whether HLA type influences TCRB rearrangement. People with Type 1 diabetes carried modestly yet significantly shorter TCRB CDR3s in all four CD4+ subsets. Among type 1 diabetes patients, VDJ junctions had fewer insertions and more deletions.

Sequenced input: central memory CD4+ T cells from blood. This receptor was identified in a woman in her thirties or forties in good health.

The CDR3: CASSQDGLAGTGTQYF. The CDR3 DNA is TGCGCCAGCAGCCAAGATGGACTAGCGGGGACAGGGACCCAGTACTTC. This rearrangement joins TRBV4-3 to TRBJ2-5, with TRBD2 matching 12 bases. The J segment lost 7 bases and the V segment lost 0 bases, leaving 6 bases of the junction unmatched. CDR3 length equals 16 residues. Germline assignment: CDR1 LGHNA and CDR2 YSLEER.